The source of this TCR beta chain is a study of Ad26.COV2.S vaccination and SARS-CoV-2 variants. Study overall: Dosing was one shot or two shots 56 days apart. Study-wide results and caveats: Across vaccine and placebo recipients, the breadth of non-spike TCRs was similar.

Concerning this clone itself: Antigen specificity is unknown.

Treatment here: some 19 received Ad26.COV2.S at low or high dose, single or two shots; about 5 received placebo; per-sample allocation not given. Sampling was performed 63 days after the first vaccine or placebo injection. The CDR3 is made up of 14 amino acids. Profiling relied on immunoSEQ multiplex PCR, and the TCRdb table lists in-frame clones only, not all of them. Of approximately 410,000 clones in the sample, roughly 90% were seen once. Sequences were derived from peripheral blood, sampled in a trial of Ad26.COV2.S vaccine versus placebo. The chain employs TRBV21-1 and TRBJ2-7; the table gives TRBD1 as D, unverified against the DNA. TRBV21-1 is labeled a pseudogene. This clonotype originated in a person aged 18 to 59 who received the Ad26.COV2.S COVID-19 vaccine or a placebo. As DNA, the CDR3 is TGTGCCAGCAGTCCCCCGGGACAAATCTACGAGCAGTACTTC. It codes for CASSPPGQIYEQYF.